A selection of T cell receptor beta chains follows, all from one sample in a study of CD8+ T cells in alopecia areata. The repertoire was sequenced with immunoSEQ multiplex PCR; TCRdb's copy has only in-frame clones and lacks some. The top ten clones hold roughly 14% of a sample with roughly 170,000 clones, 59% of them seen once. The starting material was CD4+ T cells sorted from blood, obtained at week 0. These receptors were obtained from a human donor with alopecia areata. Both conserved end residues are part of each CDR3. A D gene is named only where the DNA matches it firmly. Where a row states a size, it is once, few, many or the class of an expanded clone; other rows omit it.

d_gene	v_gene	abundance	j_gene	CDR3nt	CDR3aa
.	TRBV6-5	.	TRBJ2-1	TGTGCCAGCAGCCCGCCCGGAGGTTCCTACAATGAGCAGTTCTTC	CASSPPGGSYNEQFF
.	TRBV2	.	TRBJ2-3	TGTGCCAGCAATACGATACGGGACTGGTCCACAGATACGCAGTATTTT	CASNTIRDWSTDTQYF
.	TRBV6-5	.	TRBJ1-6	TGTGCCAGCAGTTACTTTGTTTCGGACAATTCACCCCTCCACTTT	CASSYFVSDNSPLHF
.	TRBV9	.	TRBJ2-3	TGTGCCAGCGACCCTTTCAAGACGGATACGCAGTATTTT	CASDPFKTDTQYF
.	TRBV5-1	.	TRBJ2-3	TGCGCCAGCAGGCGGGCGACGGAAGATACGCAGTATTTT	CASRRATEDTQYF
.	TRBV29-1	.	TRBJ2-3	TGCAGCGTTGACCGCACAGATACGCAGTATTTT	CSVDRTDTQYF
.	TRBV5-1	.	TRBJ2-3	TGCGCCAGCAGCCCCGGACAGACCACAGATACGCAGTATTTT	CASSPGQTTDTQYF
TRBD1	TRBV5-6	.	TRBJ2-7	TGTGCCAGCAGCCCGACAGGGACATCCTACGAGCAGTACTTC	CASSPTGTSYEQYF
.	TRBV30	.	TRBJ1-1	TGTGCCTGGAGTCGCATGGGGCAAACTGAAGCTTTCTTT	CAWSRMGQTEAFF
.	TRBV7-9	.	TRBJ2-3	TGTGCCAGCAGCTTAGCGCGGGACAGAATCACAGATACGCAGTATTTT	CASSLARDRITDTQYF
.	TRBV29-1	.	TRBJ1-2	TGCAGCGTTGAAGCCGTCGTGGGTCGCGGCTACACCTTC	CSVEAVVGRGYTF
TRBD1	TRBV7-9	.	TRBJ2-3	TGTGCCAGCAGCACCCGACAGGGGCAGACAGATACGCAGTATTTT	CASSTRQGQTDTQYF
.	TRBV30	few	TRBJ2-1	TGTGCCTGGAGCGCGCAATTGGGATCCTACAATGAGCAGTTCTTC	CAWSAQLGSYNEQFF
.	TRBV6-5	.	TRBJ1-1	TGTGCCAGCAGTTTACGCTTGGGGGAAGCTTTCTTT	CASSLRLGEAFF
.	TRBV6-5	few	TRBJ1-1	TGTGCCACGAGACAGACAAGAAGCACTGAAGCTTTCTTT	CATRQTRSTEAFF
.	TRBV29-1	.	TRBJ2-7	TGCAGCGTTGAAGATTTTTGGACCAGGCGCGAGCAGTACTTC	CSVEDFWTRREQYF
TRBD2	TRBV4-2	few	TRBJ2-1	TGTGCCAGCAGCCAAGAACTTAGCGGGGGGGCTGAGCAGTTCTTC	CASSQELSGGAEQFF
.	TRBV27	.	TRBJ1-5	TGTGCCAGCCAATCTTTGGCAGGGGTGAGCAATCAGCCCCAGCATTTT	CASQSLAGVSNQPQHF
TRBD2	TRBV4-2	.	TRBJ2-3	TGTGCCAGCAGCCCATCAGCGGGGCCAACCACAGATACGCAGTATTTT	CASSPSAGPTTDTQYF
.	TRBV20-1	few	TRBJ1-2	TGCAGTGCTAGGGAGGACGTGCCGCTGACCTTC	CSAREDVPLTF
.	TRBV5-1	once	TRBJ1-2	TGCGCCAGCAGCTTGGGCGAGGGCTCGGGCTACACCTTC	CASSLGEGSGYTF
.	TRBV29-1	.	TRBJ2-5	TGCAGTGTACTACAAGAGACCCAGTACTTC	CSVLQETQYF
.	TRBV4-1	.	TRBJ2-5	TGCGCCAGCAGCCAGGGGCGGATGGAGACCCAGTACTTC	CASSQGRMETQYF
.	TRBV30	.	TRBJ1-6	TGTGCCTGGAGTTCCCCGGGTCCGAATAATTCACCCCTCCACTTT	CAWSSPGPNNSPLHF
TRBD1	TRBV29-1	.	TRBJ2-7	TGCAGCGTAACTGACAGGGCTTACGAGCAGTACTTC	CSVTDRAYEQYF
.	TRBV11-2	.	TRBJ1-6	TGTGCCAGCAGTCCGGTAAGGGGGAATTCACCCCTCCACTTT	CASSPVRGNSPLHF
.	TRBV7-2	.	TRBJ2-3	TGTGCCAGCAGCTTAGTGTTCGGACAGTTAGTAGCAGATACGCAGTATTTT	CASSLVFGQLVADTQYF
.	TRBV5-1	.	TRBJ1-2	TGCGCCAGCAGCTTGGAGATGACCTTTGGGGGCTACACCTTC	CASSLEMTFGGYTF
TRBD2	TRBV10-3	few	TRBJ2-3	TGTGCCATCAGTACTAGCGGGGGAACAGATACGCAGTATTTT	CAISTSGGTDTQYF
.	TRBV14	.	TRBJ2-5	TGTGCCAGCAAGGTCGGCAGACACGAGGGGACCCAGTACTTC	CASKVGRHEGTQYF
.	TRBV7-9	few	TRBJ2-3	TGTGCCAGCAGCCGCACAGATACGCAGTATTTT	CASSRTDTQYF
TRBD2	TRBV30	.	TRBJ2-3	TGTGCCTGGAGTGTATGGAGCGGGGGGGGAAAGGAAGATACGCAGTATTTT	CAWSVWSGGGKEDTQYF
.	TRBV6-1	.	TRBJ1-1	TGTGCCAGCAGTGAAACGCGACTAAACACTGAAGCTTTCTTT	CASSETRLNTEAFF
.	TRBV29-1	.	TRBJ2-5	TGCAGCGTTGTTAAGGGTGGGACGGAGACCCAGTACTTC	CSVVKGGTETQYF
TRBD1	TRBV5-1	.	TRBJ2-7	TGCGCCAGCAGCCAAATGTACAGGGGCGACTACGAGCAGTACTTC	CASSQMYRGDYEQYF
TRBD1	TRBV7-8	few	TRBJ2-5	TGTGCCAGCAGCTACCGGGACAGGGGGCAAGAGACCCAGTACTTC	CASSYRDRGQETQYF
.	TRBV29-1	.	TRBJ1-1	TGCAGCGTTGCCCAGGGATCGGCATTTGAAGCTTTCTTT	CSVAQGSAFEAFF
.	TRBV6-5	.	TRBJ2-5	TGTGCCAGCAGGTCAGGGGGGGAAGAGACCCAGTACTTC	CASRSGGEETQYF
TRBD1	TRBV6-5	.	TRBJ2-1	TGTGCCACGACAGGGTTTTCCTACAATGAGCAGTTCTTC	CATTGFSYNEQFF
.	TRBV29-1	.	TRBJ1-1	TGCAGCGTTCAGGACTTACTGAACACTGAAGCTTTCTTT	CSVQDLLNTEAFF
.	TRBV7-9	few	TRBJ1-1	TGTGCCAGCAGCGGGATGAACACTGAAGCTTTCTTT	CASSGMNTEAFF
.	TRBV4-2	few	TRBJ2-2	TGTGCCAGCAGCCAAGCCATGAGTACCACCGGGGAGCTGTTTTTT	CASSQAMSTTGELFF
.	TRBV20-1	once	TRBJ1-2	TGCAGTGCTAGTTCCAGCTATGGCTACACCTTC	CSASSSYGYTF
.	TRBV2	.	TRBJ2-5	TGTGCCAGCACCATAGAAGAGACCCAGTACTTC	CASTIEETQYF
TRBD1	TRBV5-1	few	TRBJ2-5	TGCGCCAGCAGCTTCCGGGACAGCCAAGAGACCCAGTACTTC	CASSFRDSQETQYF
.	TRBV6-1	few	TRBJ1-5	TGTGCCAGCATTAAGACAGGTTACAATCAGCCCCAGCATTTT	CASIKTGYNQPQHF
TRBD1	TRBV7-2	.	TRBJ1-5	TGTGCCAGCAGCTTGGGGGGGCGTGGGACAGGGAATCAGCCCCAGCATTTT	CASSLGGRGTGNQPQHF
.	TRBV5-1	.	TRBJ1-2	TGCGCCAGCAGCAACGGGGGGTCCCAGGCGAGTGGCTACACCTTC	CASSNGGSQASGYTF
.	TRBV9	.	TRBJ1-1	TGTGCCAGCAGCGTAGAAGCGGAAGGGAAAGCTTTCTTT	CASSVEAEGKAFF
.	TRBV2	.	TRBJ1-2	TGTGCCAGCAGCCTCAATTGGAACTATGGCTACACCTTC	CASSLNWNYGYTF
.	TRBV6-5	.	TRBJ1-1	TGTGCCAGCAGTTCCAACAGGAGGGGGAACACTGAAGCTTTCTTT	CASSSNRRGNTEAFF
TRBD2	TRBV2	few	TRBJ2-3	TGTGCCAGCAGTGAGACCGGGACTAGCGCCACAGATACGCAGTATTTT	CASSETGTSATDTQYF
.	TRBV6-5	few	TRBJ1-6	TGTGCCACCAGTCTTGTGGGAGGGAATTCACCCCTCCACTTT	CATSLVGGNSPLHF
.	TRBV5-1	once	TRBJ1-2	TGCGCCAGCAGCTTTGACCGATCGGCTTTCACCTTC	CASSFDRSAFTF